Each of the 22 T cell receptor beta chains below was sequenced from the same sample in a study of OX40 agonist ivuxolimab in advanced cancers. Profiling relied on immunoSEQ multiplex PCR, and the TCRdb table lists in-frame clones only, not all of them. The repertoire includes under 85,000 clones, 65% to 90% of them detected once, and about 3.4% sits in the top ten. The sample in question was CD4+ or CD8+ T cells sorted from blood, obtained in a trial of the OX40 agonist ivuxolimab. These receptors were obtained from an adult with an advanced solid tumor such as melanoma, head and neck, liver or kidney cancer.

In DNA, the CDR3 is TGTGCCAGCATACCGGGGAACACCGGGGAGCTGTTTTTT. It codes for CASIPGNTGELFF. The J gene is TRBJ2-2, the V gene TRBV6-7, with D hard to call. TRBV6-7 is flagged as an ORF with uncertain function. The germline V and J ends were trimmed by 7 bases and 1 base, with 7 bases remaining between them. The CDR3 covers 13 residues.

The J gene is TRBJ1-1, the V gene TRBV28, with D unresolved. The CDR3 is 14 amino acids. V lost 5 bases and J 3 bases, leaving 13 bases between the germline ends. Germline values: CDR1 MDHEN, CDR2 SYDVKM. CDR3 coding DNA: TGTGCCAGCAGTCTCCAGAGAGAGCACACTGAAGCTTTCTTT. Protein product: CASSLQREHTEAFF.

The chain combines TRBV6-6 with TRBJ1-5, with D perhaps TRBD1 (6 bases). The length of the CDR3 is 14 residues. Trimming removed 2 bases at V and 7 bases at J, with 12 bases between. In germline, CDR1 is MNHNY, CDR2 SVGAGI (reference sequence). The CDR3 sequence: CASSYKWTDQPQHF. The CDR3 coding sequence is TGTGCCAGCAGTTACAAGTGGACAGACCAGCCCCAGCATTTT.

This clone was seen once. The chain employs TRBV7-3 and TRBJ2-2, with D uncertain. CDR1 is SGHTA and CDR2 is FQGTGA in the germline V gene. CDR3 length equals 16 residues. The ends were cut back, 1 base at V and 3 bases at J, with 12 bases in the middle. The CDR3 DNA is TGTGCCAGCAGCTTAAATCCCGGGTCTTACACCGGGGAGCTGTTTTTT. This encodes CASSLNPGSYTGELFF. The whole variable domain, filled in from reference TRBV7-3 and TRBJ2-2, reads GAGVSQTPSNKVTEKGKYVELRCDPISGHTALYWYRQSLGQGPEFLIYFQGTGAADDSGLPNDRFFAVRPEGSVSTLKIQRTERGDSAVYLCASSLNPGSYTGELFFGEGSRLTVL.

The V call is TRBV19, the J call TRBJ2-5; tentatively, D is TRBD1 (6 bases). Germline V gene data show CDR1 as LNHDA and CDR2 as SQIVND (reference sequence). Trimming pared 4 bases from V and 1 base from J, leaving 16 bases between. This CDR3 contains 16 residues. The CDR3 bases are TGTGCCAGTAGTACCCGAACACAGGGCTCCCAAGAGACCCAGTACTTC. This gives the protein CASSTRTQGSQETQYF.

The chain has TRBV9 and TRBJ2-1, with D perhaps matching TRBD1 (5 bases). The CDR3 runs 14 residues. Germline-derived CDR1 and CDR2 are SGDLS and YYNGEE. V lost 4 bases to trimming and J lost 3 bases, with 11 bases between them. The chain's CDR3 is CASSFSTGYNEQFF. Written as DNA, the CDR3 is TGTGCCAGCAGCTTTTCCACAGGCTACAATGAGCAGTTCTTC.

V and J are TRBV9 and TRBJ2-3; 13 bases line up with TRBD2. The germline V gene encodes CDR1 SGDLS and CDR2 YYNGEE. The CDR3 sequence is 21 residues long. V lost 1 base, J lost 0 bases, and 14 bases stayed unmatched. In nucleotides, the CDR3 is TGTGCCAGCAGCGTACCCCCCGGAGAGGGGACTAGCGGGATCAGCACAGATACGCAGTATTTT. Translated, it gives CASSVPPGEGTSGISTDTQYF.

Many counts were recorded for this clone. This sequence joins TRBV30 and TRBJ2-7; D not resolved. The V gene's germline CDR1 is GTSNPN and CDR2 SVGIG (reference sequence). The CDR3 is made up of 12 amino acids. V gave up 2 bases and J gave up 9 bases, with 14 bases separating them. As DNA, the CDR3 is TGTGCCTGGAGTACCCTCGGGTCGGTGCAGTACTTC. Residues: CAWSTLGSVQYF.

The rearrangement uses TRBV14 and TRBJ2-3; possibly TRBD2 for D (5 bases). With 4 bases removed from V and 6 bases from J, the gap between germline ends came to 14 bases. Germline CDR1 and CDR2: SGHDN and FVKESK. This CDR3 comprises 14 residues. CDR3 sequence: CASSPPASRDTQYF. The CDR3 coding sequence is TGTGCCAGCAGCCCACCGGCTAGCAGGGATACGCAGTATTTT.

The sample holds many counts of this clone. V gene TRBV7-2 combines with J gene TRBJ1-4, with D unresolved. The V end was cut by 3 bases, the J end by 4 bases, with 15 bases between. The V gene's germline CDR1 is SGHTA and CDR2 FQGNSA. There are 16 residues in the CDR3. The CDR3 is CASSFISWVDNEKLFF. Here the CDR3 DNA reads TGTGCCAGCAGCTTCATAAGCTGGGTAGATAATGAAAAACTGTTTTTT.

V usage is TRBV6-5 and J usage is TRBJ1-1; D is ambiguous. The germline V gene encodes CDR1 MNHEY and CDR2 SVGAGI. V was cut by 5 bases and J by 5 bases, with 9 bases left in between. The CDR3 extends over 12 amino acids. Written as DNA, the CDR3 is TGTGCCAGCAGTAGGGAGGAGACTGAAGCTTTCTTT. This encodes CASSREETEAFF.

The chain couples TRBV6-5 to TRBJ1-3; no definite D call. The V gene lost 10 bases and the J gene lost 4 bases, with 8 bases spanning the gap. Germline-derived CDR1 and CDR2 are MNHEY and SVGAGI. The CDR3 covers 11 residues. CDR3 nucleotides: TGTGCCACCGCCTTAGGAAACACCATATATTTT. It is translated as CATALGNTIYF.

This chain uses TRBV30 with TRBJ1-4; 7 positions agree with TRBD1. This CDR3 has 15 residues. V lost 3 bases, J lost 8 bases, and 12 bases stayed unmatched. Germline loops: CDR1 GTSNPN, CDR2 SVGIG (reference sequence). CDR3 bases: TGTGCCTGGAGACGAGGGACAGCCTCAGGGGAAAAACTGTTTTTT. This translates into CAWRRGTASGEKLFF.

This clone was recorded only once. The V gene is TRBV20-1, the J gene TRBJ2-7; D ambiguous. Germline assignment: CDR1 DFQATT and CDR2 SNEGSKA (reference sequence). Trimming left V 3 bases short and J 5 bases short, with 8 bases between. The CDR3 is 11 residues long. CDR3: CSASTDNEQYF. The CDR3 nucleotides read TGCAGTGCTAGTACAGATAACGAGCAGTACTTC.

This clone was picked up one time. V and J are TRBV6-5 and TRBJ1-2; D unresolved. The CDR3 runs to 15 residues. Germline V gene lookup returns CDR1 MNHEY and CDR2 SVGAGI. The V gene lost 0 bases and the J gene lost 2 bases, with 10 bases spanning the gap. CDR3 DNA sequence: TGTGCCAGCAGTTACTCTCCGGGTCCAAACTATGGCTACACCTTC. It yields the protein CASSYSPGPNYGYTF.

This chain uses TRBV18 with TRBJ1-6, with TRBD1 matching 8 bases. Trimming at V came to 1 base and at J to 8 bases, leaving 10 bases not matched to a gene. Germline CDR1 and CDR2: KGHSH and LQKENI. This CDR3 comprises 17 residues. In nucleotides, the CDR3 is TGTGCCAGCTCACCACTTCCCGAGACAGGGGTGGATTCACCCCTCCACTTT. It yields the protein CASSPLPETGVDSPLHF.

V is TRBV28 and J is TRBJ1-5, with 12 bases that match TRBD1. The CDR3 spans 15 residues. Germline CDR1 is MDHEN and CDR2 is SYDVKM. The trim removed 7 bases at V and 6 bases at J, leaving 7 bases unmatched. For the CDR3, the DNA is TGTGCCAGCAATACGGGACAGGGGGCGGGTCAGCCCCAGCATTTT. Translating it yields CASNTGQGAGQPQHF.

This sequence joins TRBV7-2 and TRBJ1-2; D is uncertain. V was pared by 5 bases and J by 7 bases, with 11 bases between. Germline V gene sequence: CDR1 SGHTA, CDR2 FQGNSA. The CDR3 is 12 residues long. The DNA for the CDR3 is TGTGCCAGCAGCCGAGAGGATTTTGGCTACACCTTC. Protein product: CASSREDFGYTF.

This chain joins TRBV19 and TRBJ2-1, with unresolved D. The CDR3 is 13 residues long. Germline V gene sequence: CDR1 LNHDA, CDR2 SQIVND (reference sequence). V dropped 10 bases and J dropped 1 base, with 11 bases sitting between them. CDR3 nucleotide sequence: TGTGCCACCTCAGAAAATTCCTACAATGAGCAGTTCTTC. Translation gives CATSENSYNEQFF.

The rearrangement uses TRBV15 and TRBJ1-1, with 9 bases fitting TRBD1. Germline CDR1 is LNHNV and CDR2 is YYDKDF (reference sequence). This CDR3 has 15 residues. V gave up 1 base and J gave up 6 bases; unmatched junction bases: 6. In DNA, the CDR3 is TGTGCCACCAGCAGAGCCGGGACAGGGTCTTCTGAAGCTTTCTTT. Translated: CATSRAGTGSSEAFF.

The genes are TRBV5-6 and TRBJ1-3, with 8 bases identical to TRBD1. This CDR3 is built from 15 residues. V was clipped by 1 base and J by 2 bases; unmatched bases: 2. Per germline, CDR1 SGHDT and CDR2 YYEEEE. The CDR3 DNA reads as TGTGCCAGCAGCTTGCTACAGGGGGCTGGAAACACCATATATTTT. Translated, it gives CASSLLQGAGNTIYF.

The count of this clone is one. This chain links TRBV5-4 with TRBJ2-1; tentatively, D is TRBD2 (7 bases). The germline V gene encodes CDR1 SGHNT and CDR2 YYREEE (reference sequence). CDR3 size: 17 residues. Deletions cut 4 bases from V and 2 bases from J, with 19 bases between. The CDR3 reads CASSGQRGGGPYNEQFF. CDR3 nucleotide sequence: TGTGCCAGCAGCGGACAACGGGGAGGGGGGCCCTACAATGAGCAGTTCTTC.